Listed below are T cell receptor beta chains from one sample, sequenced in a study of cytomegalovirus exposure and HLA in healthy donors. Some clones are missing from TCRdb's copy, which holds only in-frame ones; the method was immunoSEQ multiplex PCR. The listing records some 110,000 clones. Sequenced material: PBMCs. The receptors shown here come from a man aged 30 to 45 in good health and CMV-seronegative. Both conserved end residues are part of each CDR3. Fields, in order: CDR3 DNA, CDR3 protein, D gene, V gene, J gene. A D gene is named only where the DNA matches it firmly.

cdr3_nt: TGTGCCAGCACAAGCCCCCGGGATGAAAAACTGTTTTTT; cdr3_aa: CASTSPRDEKLFF; d_call: -; v_call: TRBV6-1; j_call: TRBJ1-4
cdr3_nt: TGTGCCAGCAGCTTGGGAGCGGGACTAGCGGGGGTTAGGGATACGCAGTATTTT; cdr3_aa: CASSLGAGLAGVRDTQYF; d_call: TRBD2; v_call: TRBV5-5; j_call: TRBJ2-3
cdr3_nt: TGTGCCAGCAGTTACTCAAGGGGGTTGGCTAACTATGGCTACACCTTC; cdr3_aa: CASSYSRGLANYGYTF; d_call: -; v_call: TRBV6-5; j_call: TRBJ1-2
cdr3_nt: TGTGCCAGCAGCGAACACAGGGGGCGATACGAGACCCAGTACTTC; cdr3_aa: CASSEHRGRYETQYF; d_call: TRBD1; v_call: TRBV28; j_call: TRBJ2-5
cdr3_nt: TGTGCCAGCAGTACGGGTGGAAACACCATATATTTT; cdr3_aa: CASSTGGNTIYF; d_call: -; v_call: TRBV28; j_call: TRBJ1-3
cdr3_nt: TGTGCCAGCAGCTTAGAGGGGACAGGGAGCTACGAGCAGTACTTC; cdr3_aa: CASSLEGTGSYEQYF; d_call: TRBD1; v_call: TRBV11-2; j_call: TRBJ2-7
cdr3_nt: TGCGCCAGCAGATTACCCGACAGTGAAGCTTTCTTT; cdr3_aa: CASRLPDSEAFF; d_call: -; v_call: TRBV5-1; j_call: TRBJ1-1
cdr3_nt: TGTGCCAGCACGGACAGGGTAGGCACTGAAGCTTTCTTT; cdr3_aa: CASTDRVGTEAFF; d_call: TRBD1; v_call: TRBV7-3; j_call: TRBJ1-1
cdr3_nt: TGCGCCAGCACCGCTTCATCGGACAGGAGTTCACCCCTCCACTTT; cdr3_aa: CASTASSDRSSPLHF; d_call: TRBD1; v_call: TRBV5-1; j_call: TRBJ1-6
cdr3_nt: TGTGCCAGCAGTCCCTGGGGGGACGCTGGCTACACCTTC; cdr3_aa: CASSPWGDAGYTF; d_call: -; v_call: TRBV28; j_call: TRBJ1-2
cdr3_nt: TGCGCCAGCAGCTCGGGACAGACGAACACTGAAGCTTTCTTT; cdr3_aa: CASSSGQTNTEAFF; d_call: TRBD1; v_call: TRBV5-1; j_call: TRBJ1-1
cdr3_nt: TGTGCCAGCTCACCAAGAGAAAATGAGCAGTTCTTC; cdr3_aa: CASSPRENEQFF; d_call: -; v_call: TRBV18; j_call: TRBJ2-1
cdr3_nt: TGTGCCAGCAGTCTACAGTCCTACCCGAACACTGAAGCTTTCTTT; cdr3_aa: CASSLQSYPNTEAFF; d_call: -; v_call: TRBV6-1; j_call: TRBJ1-1
cdr3_nt: TGCGCCAGCAGCTGGAGGGGTCCGTACCAAGAGACCCAGTACTTC; cdr3_aa: CASSWRGPYQETQYF; d_call: -; v_call: TRBV5-1; j_call: TRBJ2-5
cdr3_nt: TGCGCCAGCAGCCAAGAACTAGCGGGAGGGCAGGAGACCCAGTACTTC; cdr3_aa: CASSQELAGGQETQYF; d_call: TRBD2; v_call: TRBV4-1; j_call: TRBJ2-5
cdr3_nt: TGTGCCTGGAAAGCAGCGGGAGGGCCAAGGGAGCAGTACTTC; cdr3_aa: CAWKAAGGPREQYF; d_call: TRBD2; v_call: TRBV30; j_call: TRBJ2-7
cdr3_nt: TGTGCCAGCAGCATCGTTAGCGGGGCCTACAATGAGCAGTTCTTC; cdr3_aa: CASSIVSGAYNEQFF; d_call: TRBD2; v_call: TRBV11-3; j_call: TRBJ2-1
cdr3_nt: TGTGCCAGCAGCACAGGGGAGACCCTCCACTTT; cdr3_aa: CASSTGETLHF; d_call: TRBD1; v_call: TRBV6-5; j_call: TRBJ1-6
cdr3_nt: TGTGCCAGCAGAGGACAGGCGACCTACGAGCAGTACTTC; cdr3_aa: CASRGQATYEQYF; d_call: TRBD1; v_call: TRBV25-1; j_call: TRBJ2-7
cdr3_nt: TGTGCCTGCCCGAGGGGGCCCACTGAAGCTTTCTTT; cdr3_aa: CACPRGPTEAFF; d_call: TRBD1; v_call: TRBV30; j_call: TRBJ1-1
cdr3_nt: TGCGCCAGCGGCTTAACCCAACAGGGATATGGCTACACCTTC; cdr3_aa: CASGLTQQGYGYTF; d_call: -; v_call: TRBV5-1; j_call: TRBJ1-2
cdr3_nt: TGTGCCAGCGGATATACCGGGACGGCTAGCGCGGGAGAGCAGTACTTC; cdr3_aa: CASGYTGTASAGEQYF; d_call: -; v_call: TRBV5-6; j_call: TRBJ2-7
cdr3_nt: TGTGCCAGCAGGGGACAGGGGGCTGAAAAACTGTTTTTT; cdr3_aa: CASRGQGAEKLFF; d_call: TRBD1; v_call: TRBV2; j_call: TRBJ1-4
cdr3_nt: TGTGCCAGCAGCGTAGCCGGAGTGAACACCGGGGAGCTGTTTTTT; cdr3_aa: CASSVAGVNTGELFF; d_call: -; v_call: TRBV9; j_call: TRBJ2-2
cdr3_nt: TGTGCAAGCCAGCGTCTGGACAGGGCCTACGAGCAGTACTTC; cdr3_aa: CASQRLDRAYEQYF; d_call: TRBD1; v_call: TRBV25-1; j_call: TRBJ2-7
cdr3_nt: TGCGCCAGCAGCCAAATGGGCGGGTCCTACAATGAGCAGTTCTTC; cdr3_aa: CASSQMGGSYNEQFF; d_call: -; v_call: TRBV4-1; j_call: TRBJ2-1
cdr3_nt: TGTGCCACGGGGGACAGGCCTTATAGCAATCAGCCCCAGCATTTT; cdr3_aa: CATGDRPYSNQPQHF; d_call: TRBD1; v_call: TRBV19; j_call: TRBJ1-5
cdr3_nt: TGTGCCAGCAGCTTACAGGGGGACACTGAAGCTTTCTTT; cdr3_aa: CASSLQGDTEAFF; d_call: TRBD1; v_call: TRBV6-5; j_call: TRBJ1-1
cdr3_nt: TGTGCCAGCAGATCCCCGGCGGGCGGGAGCGGAATCAATGAGCAGTTCTTC; cdr3_aa: CASRSPAGGSGINEQFF; d_call: TRBD2; v_call: TRBV7-9; j_call: TRBJ2-1
cdr3_nt: TGTGCCAGCAGCTTAGCCGCAGGGGGGACCACAGATACGCAGTATTTT; cdr3_aa: CASSLAAGGTTDTQYF; d_call: -; v_call: TRBV7-9; j_call: TRBJ2-3
cdr3_nt: TGTGCCAGCAGTTGGTCGGGACAGCTGAGCAATCAGCCCCAGCATTTT; cdr3_aa: CASSWSGQLSNQPQHF; d_call: TRBD1; v_call: TRBV6-5; j_call: TRBJ1-5
cdr3_nt: TGCAGCGTTTCCCAGGGCCTAAGCACCGGGGAGCTGTTTTTT; cdr3_aa: CSVSQGLSTGELFF; d_call: -; v_call: TRBV29-1; j_call: TRBJ2-2
cdr3_nt: TGTGCCAGTAGTAAATTAGGAGCCACTGAAGCTTTCTTT; cdr3_aa: CASSKLGATEAFF; d_call: -; v_call: TRBV19; j_call: TRBJ1-1
cdr3_nt: TGTGCCAGCAGCCAAGGACAGACTTCGGGCTATGGCTACACCTTC; cdr3_aa: CASSQGQTSGYGYTF; d_call: -; v_call: TRBV16; j_call: TRBJ1-2
cdr3_nt: TGTGCCATCACAGGGACTAGCGGGAGCGGCGAGCAGTACTTC; cdr3_aa: CAITGTSGSGEQYF; d_call: TRBD2; v_call: TRBV10-3; j_call: TRBJ2-7
cdr3_nt: TGCGCCAGCAGCTTGGAGGGGGCACTCACTGAAGCTTTCTTT; cdr3_aa: CASSLEGALTEAFF; d_call: TRBD1; v_call: TRBV5-1; j_call: TRBJ1-1
cdr3_nt: TGTGCCAGCAGCTTGTTTGTAGCGGAGGACACAGATACGCAGTATTTT; cdr3_aa: CASSLFVAEDTDTQYF; d_call: -; v_call: TRBV5-6; j_call: TRBJ2-3
cdr3_nt: TGTGCCAGCAGTCTCTCGACGGTACAGGAGACCCAGTACTTC; cdr3_aa: CASSLSTVQETQYF; d_call: -; v_call: TRBV6-5; j_call: TRBJ2-5
cdr3_nt: TGTGCCAGCAGTCCGGGACAGGGGACACATACGCAGTATTTT; cdr3_aa: CASSPGQGTHTQYF; d_call: TRBD1; v_call: TRBV28; j_call: TRBJ2-3
cdr3_nt: TGTGCCAGCAGCTTAAGGCAGGGGGCGGCAGCTTTCTTT; cdr3_aa: CASSLRQGAAAFF; d_call: TRBD1; v_call: TRBV7-7; j_call: TRBJ1-1
cdr3_nt: TGTGCCAGCAGCGTGACAGGGCAAAACTACGAGCAGTACTTC; cdr3_aa: CASSVTGQNYEQYF; d_call: TRBD1; v_call: TRBV7-2; j_call: TRBJ2-7